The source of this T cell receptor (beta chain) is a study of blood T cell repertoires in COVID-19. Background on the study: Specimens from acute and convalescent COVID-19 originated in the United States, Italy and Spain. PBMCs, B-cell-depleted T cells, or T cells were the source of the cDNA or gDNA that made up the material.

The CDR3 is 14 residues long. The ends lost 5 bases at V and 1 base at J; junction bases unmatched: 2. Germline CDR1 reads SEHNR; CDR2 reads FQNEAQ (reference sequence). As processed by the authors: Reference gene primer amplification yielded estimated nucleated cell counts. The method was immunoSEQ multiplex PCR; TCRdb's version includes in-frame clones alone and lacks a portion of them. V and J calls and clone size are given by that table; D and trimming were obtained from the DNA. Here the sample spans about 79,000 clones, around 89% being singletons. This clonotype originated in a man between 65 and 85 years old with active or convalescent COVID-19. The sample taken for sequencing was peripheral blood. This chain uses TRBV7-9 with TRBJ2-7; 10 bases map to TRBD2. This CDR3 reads CASSRTSGSYEQYF. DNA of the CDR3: TGTGCCAGCAGCCGGACTAGCGGATCCTACGAGCAGTACTTC.